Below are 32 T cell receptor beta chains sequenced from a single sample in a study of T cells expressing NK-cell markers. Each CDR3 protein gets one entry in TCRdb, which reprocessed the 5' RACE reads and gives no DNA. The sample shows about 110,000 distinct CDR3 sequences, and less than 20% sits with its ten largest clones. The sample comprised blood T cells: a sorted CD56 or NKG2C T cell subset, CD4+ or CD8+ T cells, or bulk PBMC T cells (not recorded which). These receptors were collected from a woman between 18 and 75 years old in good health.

CDR3 residues: CASSVGTQETQYF. The chain combines TRBV9 with TRBJ2-5. The CDR3 length is 13 residues. In germline, CDR1 is SGDLS, CDR2 YYNGEE.

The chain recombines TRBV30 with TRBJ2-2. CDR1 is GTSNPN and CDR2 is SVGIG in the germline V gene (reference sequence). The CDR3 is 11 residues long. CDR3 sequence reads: CAWSHIGELFF.

CDR3: CSVRSTDRGKTQYF. The chain carries TRBV29-1 and TRBJ2-5; TCRdb designates TRBD1, a call that cannot be tested without DNA. The CDR3 sequence is 14 residues long. Per the germline V gene, CDR1 is SQVTM and CDR2 is ANQGSEA.

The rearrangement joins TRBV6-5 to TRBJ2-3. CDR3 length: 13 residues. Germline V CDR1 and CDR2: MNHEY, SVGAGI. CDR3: CASSYNLKDTQYF.

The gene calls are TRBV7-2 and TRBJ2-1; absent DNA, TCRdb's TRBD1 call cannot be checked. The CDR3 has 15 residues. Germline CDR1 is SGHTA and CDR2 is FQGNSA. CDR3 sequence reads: CASSLVSARSDEQFF.

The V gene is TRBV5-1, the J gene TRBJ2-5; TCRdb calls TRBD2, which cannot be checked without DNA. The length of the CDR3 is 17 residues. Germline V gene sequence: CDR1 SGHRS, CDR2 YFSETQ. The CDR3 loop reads CASSGGAREAGQETQYF.

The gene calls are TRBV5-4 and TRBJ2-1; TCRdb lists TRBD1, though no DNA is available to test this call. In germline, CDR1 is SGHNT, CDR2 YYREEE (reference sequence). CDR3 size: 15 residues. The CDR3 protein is CASSAGTGDYNEQFF. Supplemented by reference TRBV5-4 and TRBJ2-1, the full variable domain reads ETGVTQSPTHLIKTRGQQVTLRCSSQSGHNTVSWYQQALGQGPQFIFQYYREEENGRGNFPPRFSGLQFPNYSSELNVNALELDDSALYLCASSAGTGDYNEQFFGPGTRLTVL.

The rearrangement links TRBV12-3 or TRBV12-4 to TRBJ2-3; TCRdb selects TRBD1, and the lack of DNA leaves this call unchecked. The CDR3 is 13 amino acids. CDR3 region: CASGGLRGDTQYF.

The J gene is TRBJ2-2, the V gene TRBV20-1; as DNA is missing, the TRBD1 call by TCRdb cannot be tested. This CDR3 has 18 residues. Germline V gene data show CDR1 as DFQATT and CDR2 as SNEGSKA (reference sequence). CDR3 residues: CSARGLTDRVRDTGELFF.

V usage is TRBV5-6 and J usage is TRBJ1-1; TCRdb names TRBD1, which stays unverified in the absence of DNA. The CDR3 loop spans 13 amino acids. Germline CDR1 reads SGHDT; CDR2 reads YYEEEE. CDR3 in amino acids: CASSPGQVPEAFF.

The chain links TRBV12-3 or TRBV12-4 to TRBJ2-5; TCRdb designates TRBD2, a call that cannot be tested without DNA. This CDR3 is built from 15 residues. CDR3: CASSISGSGLETQYF.

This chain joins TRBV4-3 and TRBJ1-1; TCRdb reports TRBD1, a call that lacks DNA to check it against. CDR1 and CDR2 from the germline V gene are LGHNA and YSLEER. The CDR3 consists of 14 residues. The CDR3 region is CASSQVPGTGEAFF.

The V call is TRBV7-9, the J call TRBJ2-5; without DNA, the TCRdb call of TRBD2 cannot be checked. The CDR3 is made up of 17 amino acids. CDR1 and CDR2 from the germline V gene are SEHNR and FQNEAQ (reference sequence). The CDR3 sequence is CASSLDVAGGPRETQYF.

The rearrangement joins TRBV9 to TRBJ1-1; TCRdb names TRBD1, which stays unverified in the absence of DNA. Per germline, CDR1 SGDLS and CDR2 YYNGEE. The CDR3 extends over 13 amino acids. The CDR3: CASSNRAVAEAFF. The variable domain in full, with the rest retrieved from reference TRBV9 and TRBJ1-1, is DSGVTQTPKHLITATGQRVTLRCSPRSGDLSVYWYQQSLDQGLQFLIQYYNGEERAKGNILERFSAQQFPDLHSELNLSSLELGDSALYFCASSNRAVAEAFFGQGTRLTVV.

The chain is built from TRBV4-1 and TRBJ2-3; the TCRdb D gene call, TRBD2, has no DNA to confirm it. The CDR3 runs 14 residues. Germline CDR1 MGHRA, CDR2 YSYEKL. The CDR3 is CASSPTASGDTQYF.

The CDR3 sequence: CASSQGAGGQPQHF. The rearrangement uses TRBV5-6 and TRBJ1-5; without DNA, the TCRdb call of TRBD1 cannot be checked. CDR1 is SGHDT and CDR2 is YYEEEE in the germline V gene. The CDR3 has 14 residues.

CDR3 residues: CSVVSFGGELFF. The chain carries TRBV29-1 and TRBJ2-2. There are 12 residues in the CDR3. Germline assignment: CDR1 SQVTM and CDR2 ANQGSEA.

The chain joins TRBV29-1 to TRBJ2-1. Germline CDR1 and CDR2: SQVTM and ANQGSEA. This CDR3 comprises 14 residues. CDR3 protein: CSALQRSSYNEQFF.

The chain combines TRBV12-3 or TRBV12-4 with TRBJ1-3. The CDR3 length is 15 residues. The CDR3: CASSLVWGGGNTIYF.

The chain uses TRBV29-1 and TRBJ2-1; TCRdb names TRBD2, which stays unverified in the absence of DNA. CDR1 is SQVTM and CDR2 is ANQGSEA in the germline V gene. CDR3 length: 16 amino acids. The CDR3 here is CSVEKGTSGRVFEQFF.

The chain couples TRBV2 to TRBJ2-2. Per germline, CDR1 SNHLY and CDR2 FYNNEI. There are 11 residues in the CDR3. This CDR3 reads CASTVTGELFF.

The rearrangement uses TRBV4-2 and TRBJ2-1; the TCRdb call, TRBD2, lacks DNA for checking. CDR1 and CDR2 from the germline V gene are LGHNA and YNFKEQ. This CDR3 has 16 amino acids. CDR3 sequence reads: CASSPRTSGGYNEQFF.

Here the CDR3 reads CASSLRDTQYF. The chain uses TRBV5-1 and TRBJ2-3. This CDR3 is built from 11 residues. CDR1 and CDR2 from the germline V gene are SGHRS and YFSETQ.

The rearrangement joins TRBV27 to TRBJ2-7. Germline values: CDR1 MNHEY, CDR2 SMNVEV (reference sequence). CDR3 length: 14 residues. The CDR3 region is CASSSGLAAYEQYF.

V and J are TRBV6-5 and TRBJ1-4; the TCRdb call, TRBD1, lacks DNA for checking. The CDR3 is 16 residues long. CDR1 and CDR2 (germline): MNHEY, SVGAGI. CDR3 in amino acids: CASSYESPTTNEKLFF.

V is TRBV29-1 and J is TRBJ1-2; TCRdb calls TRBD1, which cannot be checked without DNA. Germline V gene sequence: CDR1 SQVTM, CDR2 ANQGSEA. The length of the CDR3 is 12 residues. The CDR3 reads CSVLGQIYGYTF.

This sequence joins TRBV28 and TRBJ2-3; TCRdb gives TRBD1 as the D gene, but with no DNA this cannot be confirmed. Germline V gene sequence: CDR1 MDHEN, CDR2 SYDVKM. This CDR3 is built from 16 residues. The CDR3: CASSGYRDRGPDTQYF.

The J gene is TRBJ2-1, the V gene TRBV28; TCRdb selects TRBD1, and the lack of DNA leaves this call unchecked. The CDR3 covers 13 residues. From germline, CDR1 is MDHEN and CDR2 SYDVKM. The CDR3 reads CASSLWGQPFMFF.

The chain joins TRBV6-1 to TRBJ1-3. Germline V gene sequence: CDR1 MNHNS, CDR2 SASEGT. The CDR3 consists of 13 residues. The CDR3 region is CASSEVGGNTIYF.

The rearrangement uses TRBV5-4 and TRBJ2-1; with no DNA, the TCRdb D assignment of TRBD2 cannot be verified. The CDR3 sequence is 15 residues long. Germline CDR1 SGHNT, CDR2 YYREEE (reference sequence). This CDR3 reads CASSSRLAAHNEQFF.

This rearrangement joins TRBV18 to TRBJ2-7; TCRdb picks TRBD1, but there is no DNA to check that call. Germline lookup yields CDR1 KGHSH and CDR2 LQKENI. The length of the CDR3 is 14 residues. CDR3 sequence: CASNEQGDSYEQYF.

The CDR3 sequence is CASSTATGSASYNEQFF. This sequence joins TRBV27 and TRBJ2-1; TCRdb gives TRBD1 as the D gene, but with no DNA this cannot be confirmed. Per germline, CDR1 MNHEY and CDR2 SMNVEV (reference sequence). This CDR3 is built from 17 residues.